Here is one T cell receptor beta chain with its context. The study sampled nominally healthy donors, though unrecorded immune exposures were likely. The data stem from a study of cytomegalovirus exposure and HLA in healthy donors. Turning to the study itself: The study's early data release held tens of millions of unique TCRs from HLA-typed donors.

60 Vbeta and 13 Jbeta primers were used in PCR. Assay used: immunoSEQ multiplex PCR; TCRdb lists only in-frame clones, some missing. The sample has approximately 150,000 clones; approximately 80% are singletons. Trimming left V 0 bases short and J 6 bases short, with 9 bases between. The CDR3 contains 14 residues. Germline loops: CDR1 MNHEY, CDR2 SVGAGI. The TCR comes from a male donor in good health and CMV-seronegative. The chain is built from TRBV6-5 and TRBJ1-5; maybe TRBD1 (6 bases). The source material was PBMCs. The CDR3 here is CASSYSRGGQPQHF. CDR3 nucleotides: TGTGCCAGCAGTTACTCAAGGGGGGGTCAGCCCCAGCATTTT.